The 24 T cell receptor beta chains given below trace back to one sample, sequenced in a study of T cell changes during pregnancy in multiple sclerosis. Assay: immunoSEQ multiplex PCR; the TCRdb copy retains only in-frame clones and omits some. Among some 36,000 clones listed, approximately 91% were seen once. This material consisted of peripheral blood, taken in the second trimester of pregnancy. The receptor source for this set is a female donor in good health, enrolled as a control in a pregnancy study.

The chain uses TRBV5-8 and TRBJ2-5, with 13 bases aligning to TRBD2. CDR3 length: 16 amino acids. Per the germline V gene, CDR1 is SGHTS and CDR2 is YDEGEE. The V segment lost 4 bases and the J segment 0 bases; nucleotides outside the gene matches: 3. The CDR3 region is CASSPGLAGDQETQYF. DNA for the CDR3: TGTGCCAGCAGCCCAGGACTAGCGGGGGACCAAGAGACCCAGTACTTC.

The chain uses TRBV28 and TRBJ1-5; no reliable D call. The V and J ends lost 6 bases and 2 bases respectively, with 20 bases between them. In germline, CDR1 is MDHEN, CDR2 SYDVKM. The CDR3 covers 17 residues. The CDR3 loop reads CASRRRVSGTGNQPQHF. The CDR3, as DNA: TGTGCCAGCAGGAGGCGCGTCTCTGGTACCGGCAATCAGCCCCAGCATTTT.

The V and J genes are TRBV7-2 and TRBJ1-1; the D gene is possibly TRBD1 (5 bases). Between the trimmed V and J ends, which lost 5 bases and 1 base, there was a span of 14 bases. The CDR3 is made up of 15 amino acids. Germline V gene sequence: CDR1 SGHTA, CDR2 FQGNSA. The CDR3: CASSPTRGANTEAFF. For the CDR3, the DNA is TGTGCCAGCAGCCCGACAAGGGGCGCGAACACTGAAGCTTTCTTT.

The genes are TRBV15 and TRBJ2-2; possibly TRBD2 for D (6 bases). The CDR3 runs to 16 residues. Germline assignment: CDR1 LNHNV and CDR2 YYDKDF (reference sequence). V was clipped by 3 bases and J by 2 bases, with 13 bases between them. The DNA for the CDR3 is TGTGCCACCAGCAGGGGGACTTTTCTAAACACCGGGGAGCTGTTTTTT. Translation: CATSRGTFLNTGELFF.

The V gene is TRBV5-4, the J gene TRBJ2-3; TRBD2 aligns across 14 bases. J lost 6 bases, V lost 0 bases, and 0 bases had no gene match. CDR3 length: 15 amino acids. Germline V CDR1 and CDR2: SGHNT, YYREEE (reference sequence). CDR3 DNA: TGTGCCAGCAGCTTGGGACTAGCGGGGGGGGATACGCAGTATTTT. Translation gives CASSLGLAGGDTQYF.

This chain uses TRBV5-1 with TRBJ1-2; D is possibly TRBD1 (6 bases). CDR1 is SGHRS, CDR2 YFSETQ, per germline. V shed 4 bases and J shed 4 bases, with 20 bases lying between them. The CDR3 is made up of 16 amino acids. As DNA, the CDR3 is TGCGCCAGCAGCCCCACGGACAGTCCCTCATTCTATGGCTACACCTTC. The encoded protein is CASSPTDSPSFYGYTF.

The chain links TRBV29-1 to TRBJ2-4; D is unresolved. CDR1 SQVTM and CDR2 ANQGSEA come from the germline V gene. The CDR3 has 13 residues. Trimming stripped 4 bases from V and 0 bases from J, with 7 bases between. Here the CDR3 DNA reads TGCAGCGTTGGAGGCGGAGCCAAAAACATTCAGTACTTC. Translated, it gives CSVGGGAKNIQYF.

This clone was observed a handful of times. The chain couples TRBV7-3 to TRBJ1-6; 7 positions match TRBD1. Germline lookup yields CDR1 SGHTA and CDR2 FQGTGA. The V and J ends lost 1 base and 6 bases, in that order; junction bases with no gene match: 6. The CDR3 consists of 16 residues. CDR3: CASSLIGRGTNSPLHF. CDR3 nucleotides: TGTGCCAGCAGCTTAATAGGCAGGGGGACTAATTCACCCCTCCACTTT.

The V gene is TRBV10-3, the J gene TRBJ2-1; possibly TRBD1 for D (5 bases). The V gene's germline CDR1 is ENHRY and CDR2 SYGVKD. Trimming cost V 10 bases and J 5 bases, with 21 bases left between them. The CDR3 extends over 15 amino acids. CDR3 sequence reads: CATTDTSKLNNEQFF. CDR3 nucleotides: TGTGCCACGACGGACACTTCCAAGCTAAACAATGAGCAGTTCTTC.

The chain is built from TRBV7-3 and TRBJ2-2; D may be TRBD1 (6 bases). The CDR3 runs to 14 residues. The V and J ends lost 6 bases and 4 bases respectively, with 12 bases between them. CDR1 and CDR2 (germline): SGHTA, FQGTGA. As DNA, the CDR3 is TGTGCCAGCAGTTTCACAGGGATCACCGGGGAGCTGTTTTTT. Protein: CASSFTGITGELFF.

This clone was recorded once. The chain's CDR3 is CASSGTGGNTIYF. The DNA of the CDR3 is TGTGCCAGCAGCGGGACGGGGGGAAACACCATATATTTT. The J gene is TRBJ1-3, the V gene TRBV9; D remains unclear. The CDR3 loop spans 13 amino acids. Germline V gene data show CDR1 as SGDLS and CDR2 as YYNGEE. Trimming left V 3 bases short and J 4 bases short, with 8 bases between.

The chain combines TRBV5-5 with TRBJ1-1, with 7 bases fitting TRBD1. Per germline, CDR1 SGHKS and CDR2 YYEKEE (reference sequence). V was pared by 0 bases and J by 3 bases, with 5 bases of the junction left unmatched. CDR3 size: 15 residues. CDR3 DNA sequence: TGTGCCAGCAGCTTGGTCCCGACAGGGCACACTGAAGCTTTCTTT. Protein sequence: CASSLVPTGHTEAFF.

The chain links TRBV9 to TRBJ2-3; D is unresolved. Trimming shortened V by 3 bases and J by 3 bases, and 17 bases separated the two germline ends. The CDR3 runs 16 residues. Germline CDR1 SGDLS, CDR2 YYNGEE. The CDR3 here is CASSDRLIPGTDTQYF. CDR3 DNA: TGTGCCAGCAGCGACCGACTGATTCCCGGGACAGATACGCAGTATTTT.

The chain couples TRBV9 to TRBJ2-1; 8 bases are shared with TRBD1. J lost 4 bases, V lost 0 bases, and 6 bases had no gene match. Per the germline V gene, CDR1 is SGDLS and CDR2 is YYNGEE. The CDR3 length is 16 residues. The DNA for the CDR3 is TGTGCCAGCAGCGTAGCGAGGACAGGGAAATACAATGAGCAGTTCTTC. It encodes CASSVARTGKYNEQFF.

The rearrangement joins TRBV7-2 to TRBJ2-5; 9 nucleotides align to TRBD2. The CDR3 consists of 16 residues. CDR1 and CDR2 from the germline V gene are SGHTA and FQGNSA. The trim removed 1 base at V and 3 bases at J, leaving 6 bases unmatched. CDR3 nucleotides: TGTGCCAGCAGCTTAGGGGCGGGGGGGCGGAAAGAGACCCAGTACTTC. Translation: CASSLGAGGRKETQYF.

V usage is TRBV6-4 and J usage is TRBJ2-3, with TRBD2 identical over 10 bases. J lost 6 bases, V lost 6 bases, and 9 bases had no gene match. The CDR3 has 15 amino acids. CDR1 and CDR2 (germline): MRHNA, SNTAGT. CDR3 DNA: TGTGCCAGCAGCCGGACAGCGGGAGGGCCCGATACGCAGTATTTT. Protein sequence: CASSRTAGGPDTQYF.

The chain recombines TRBV5-4 with TRBJ2-7; 8 bases line up with TRBD1. This CDR3 spans 14 amino acids. Trimming at V came to 4 bases and at J to 2 bases, leaving 5 bases not matched to a gene. Germline V gives CDR1 SGHNT, CDR2 YYREEE (reference sequence). The CDR3 reads CASSLDRGTYEQYF. CDR3 sequence (DNA): TGTGCCAGCAGCCTTGACAGGGGCACCTACGAGCAGTACTTC.

The J gene is TRBJ1-5, the V gene TRBV28; D is unresolved. In germline, CDR1 is MDHEN, CDR2 SYDVKM. The V end was cut by 1 base, the J end by 0 bases, with 7 bases between. The CDR3 runs 15 residues. CDR3 DNA: TGTGCCAGCAGTTTATACGGGGATAGCAATCAGCCCCAGCATTTT. Protein: CASSLYGDSNQPQHF.

The gene calls are TRBV13 and TRBJ2-2, with 8 bases fitting TRBD2. The CDR3 loop spans 16 amino acids. The V segment lost 5 bases and the J segment 5 bases; nucleotides outside the gene matches: 10. Germline CDR1 and CDR2: PRHDT and FYEKMQ (reference sequence). CDR3: CASSPTSGPMTGELFF. DNA for the CDR3: TGTGCCAGCAGCCCAACTAGCGGTCCTATGACCGGGGAGCTGTTTTTT.

Of note for this clone: One junction end disagrees with the germline gene, perhaps due to a read error. The rearrangement uses TRBV7-7 and TRBJ2-3; possibly TRBD2 for D (5 bases). The CDR3 has 15 residues. CDR1 SSHAT and CDR2 FNYEAQ come from the germline V gene (reference sequence). CDR3 in amino acids: CASSRLALSTDTQYF. For the CDR3, the DNA is TGTGCTAGCAGCCGATTAGCGCTTAGCACAGATACGCAGTATTTT.

The chain joins TRBV2 to TRBJ2-2; 8 nucleotides match TRBD2. Trimming took 1 base from V and 7 from J; bases not matched to a gene: 5. The CDR3 totals 15 residues. The germline V gene has CDR1 SNHLY and CDR2 FYNNEI. The DNA of the CDR3 is TGTGCCAGCAGTGAAGACGGGAGGGCCTTCGGGGAGCTGTTTTTT. The encoded protein is CASSEDGRAFGELFF.

The rearrangement joins TRBV9 to TRBJ2-3, with a possible D match to TRBD2 (5 bases). The V end lost 0 bases, the J end lost 6 bases, and 26 bases lay between the germline ends. Germline CDR1 and CDR2: SGDLS and YYNGEE. This CDR3 region has 19 residues. The CDR3 loop is CASSVEGGTGSSIRDTQYF. CDR3 DNA: TGTGCCAGCAGCGTAGAAGGAGGAACCGGGTCCTCGATAAGGGATACGCAGTATTTT. The entire variable domain, with the rest obtained from reference TRBV9 and TRBJ2-3, is as follows: DSGVTQTPKHLITATGQRVTLRCSPRSGDLSVYWYQQSLDQGLQFLIQYYNGEERAKGNILERFSAQQFPDLHSELNLSSLELGDSALYFCASSVEGGTGSSIRDTQYFGPGTRLTVL.

This chain uses TRBV11-2 with TRBJ2-3; 7 bases are a match to TRBD1. This CDR3 spans 17 amino acids. Germline V lookup: CDR1 SGHAT, CDR2 FQNNGV. Germline trimming cut 3 bases from V and 0 bases from J; bases unmatched to any gene: 9. DNA for the CDR3: TGTGCCAGCAGCTTCTTTACCGGACAGGCTAGCACAGATACGCAGTATTTT. This codes for CASSFFTGQASTDTQYF.

This chain links TRBV7-2 with TRBJ2-1, with D possibly being TRBD2 (7 bases). The CDR3 is 15 residues long. Germline CDR1 and CDR2: SGHTA and FQGNSA. V dropped 4 bases and J dropped 7 bases, with 17 bases sitting between them. DNA of the CDR3: TGTGCCAGCAGCTCCCCGCCGGGGGGCGGAAATGAGCAGTTCTTC. Protein product: CASSSPPGGGNEQFF.